The clone carrying this TCR beta chain was seen more than once but under ten times. Its antigen is as yet unknown. A second PCR, run for roughly 7 to 12 cycles, used a sample-barcoded 5' primer plus a J-beta primer mix. A template-switch adaptor that had 12 random nucleotides put a tag on each cDNA molecule. TCRdb fed the 5' RACE reads into MiXCR, producing one record per CDR3 protein. The sample consists of 800,000 to 950,000 distinct CDR3 sequences, about 29% of them appearing once. The data stem from a study of blood T cells in healthy people across ages. Study outcomes and limitations: Those diversity estimates obtained from one million T cells were thought to be underestimates. Naive and antigen-experienced cells could not be conclusively compared, given unsorted PBMCs. Possibly, changes in expanded clonotypes were confounded because donor CMV status was unknown.

This same sample was also taken into another study, of T cells of mothers and their children.

The sample was blood. The TCR sequence derives from a woman aged 40 to 55 in good health.

CDR3 sequence reads: CSAKIHGQGNQPQHF. The CDR3 nucleotides are TGCAGTGCTAAGATTCATGGACAAGGCAATCAGCCCCAGCATTTT. The chain is built from TRBV20-1 and TRBJ1-5; maybe TRBD1 (5 bases). The germline gives CDR1 DFQATT, CDR2 SNEGSKA (reference sequence). This CDR3 region has 15 residues. With 4 bases removed from V and 2 bases from J, the gap between germline ends came to 15 bases.